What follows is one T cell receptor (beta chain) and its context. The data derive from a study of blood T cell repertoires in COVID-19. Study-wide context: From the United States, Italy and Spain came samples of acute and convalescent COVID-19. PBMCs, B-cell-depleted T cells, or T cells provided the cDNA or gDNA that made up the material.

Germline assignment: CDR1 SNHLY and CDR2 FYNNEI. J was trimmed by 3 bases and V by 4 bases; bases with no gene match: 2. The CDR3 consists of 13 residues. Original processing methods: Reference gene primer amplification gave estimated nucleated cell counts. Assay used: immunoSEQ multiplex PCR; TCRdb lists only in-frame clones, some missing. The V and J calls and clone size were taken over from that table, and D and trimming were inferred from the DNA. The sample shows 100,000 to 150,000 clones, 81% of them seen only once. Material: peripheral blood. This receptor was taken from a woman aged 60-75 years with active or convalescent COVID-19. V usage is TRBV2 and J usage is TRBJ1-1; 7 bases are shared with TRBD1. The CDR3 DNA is TGTGCCAGCAGTGTACAGGGGTACACTGAAGCTTTCTTT. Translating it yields CASSVQGYTEAFF.